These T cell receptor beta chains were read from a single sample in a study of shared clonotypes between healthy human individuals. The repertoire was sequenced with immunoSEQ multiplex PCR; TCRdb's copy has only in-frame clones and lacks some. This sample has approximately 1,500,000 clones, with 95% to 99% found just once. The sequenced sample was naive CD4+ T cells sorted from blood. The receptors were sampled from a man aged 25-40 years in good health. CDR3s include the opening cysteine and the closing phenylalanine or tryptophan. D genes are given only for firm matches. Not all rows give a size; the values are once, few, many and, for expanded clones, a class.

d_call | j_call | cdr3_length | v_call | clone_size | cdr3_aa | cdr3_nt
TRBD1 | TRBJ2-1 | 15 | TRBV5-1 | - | CASSLRDSAYNEQFF | TGCGCCAGCAGCCTGAGGGACAGTGCCTACAATGAGCAGTTCTTC
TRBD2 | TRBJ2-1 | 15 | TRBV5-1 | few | CASSSGLAGYNEQFF | TGCGCCAGCAGCTCAGGACTAGCGGGGTACAATGAGCAGTTCTTC
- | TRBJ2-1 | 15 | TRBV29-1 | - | CSVEDPLGRDGEQFF | TGCAGCGTTGAAGATCCCCTGGGGCGGGATGGTGAGCAGTTCTTC
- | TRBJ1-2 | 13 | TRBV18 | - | CASSPDTIYGYTF | TGTGCCAGCTCACCCGACACGATCTATGGCTACACCTTC
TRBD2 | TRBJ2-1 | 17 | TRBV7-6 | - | CASSLGVLAGVNNEQFF | TGTGCCAGCAGCTTAGGGGTACTAGCGGGAGTTAACAATGAGCAGTTCTTC
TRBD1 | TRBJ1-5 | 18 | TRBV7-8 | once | CASSRHRDRGFSNQPQHF | TGTGCCAGCAGCAGACACCGGGACAGGGGGTTTAGCAATCAGCCCCAGCATTTT
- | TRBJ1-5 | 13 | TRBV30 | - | CAWNRDLNQPQHF | TGTGCCTGGAACAGGGATCTCAATCAGCCCCAGCATTTT
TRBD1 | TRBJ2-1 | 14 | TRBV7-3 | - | CASSPSTGGYEQFF | TGTGCCAGCAGCCCATCAACAGGGGGCTATGAGCAGTTCTTC
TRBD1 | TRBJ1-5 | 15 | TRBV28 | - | CASSFGGQSNQPQHF | TGTGCCAGCAGTTTTGGGGGACAGAGCAATCAGCCCCAGCATTTT
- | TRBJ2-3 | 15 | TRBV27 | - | CASSSTGARTDTQYF | TGTGCCAGCAGTTCCACGGGAGCCCGGACAGATACGCAGTATTTT
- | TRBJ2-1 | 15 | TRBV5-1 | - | CASSLVPGSDSEQFF | TGCGCCAGCAGCTTGGTTCCCGGGAGTGACAGTGAGCAGTTCTTC
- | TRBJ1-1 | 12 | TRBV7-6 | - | CASSLAGREAFF | TGTGCCAGCAGCTTGGCAGGGCGAGAAGCTTTCTTT
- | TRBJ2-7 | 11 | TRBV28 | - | CASSLGGEQYF | TGTGCCAGCAGTTTAGGGGGCGAGCAGTACTTC
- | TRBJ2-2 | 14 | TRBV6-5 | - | CASSYGQLAGELFF | TGTGCCAGCAGTTACGGGCAGTTGGCCGGGGAGCTGTTTTTT
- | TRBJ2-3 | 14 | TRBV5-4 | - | CASTLGANTDTQYF | TGTGCCAGCACTCTGGGGGCGAACACAGATACGCAGTATTTT
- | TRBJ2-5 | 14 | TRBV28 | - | CASSFGGKGETQYF | TGTGCCAGCAGTTTTGGAGGGAAGGGTGAGACCCAGTACTTC
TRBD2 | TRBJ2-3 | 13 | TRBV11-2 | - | CASSLELAGVGYF | TGTGCCAGCAGCTTGGAACTAGCGGGAGTCGGGTATTTT
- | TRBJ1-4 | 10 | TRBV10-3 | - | CATGEEKLFF | TGTGCCACCGGAGAGGAAAAACTGTTTTTT
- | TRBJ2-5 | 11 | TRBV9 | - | CASGREETQYF | TGTGCCAGCGGCAGGGAAGAGACCCAGTACTTC
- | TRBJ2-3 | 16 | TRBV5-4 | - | CASSLEGGLLADTQYF | TGTGCCAGCAGCTTGGAAGGGGGTTTGCTCGCAGATACGCAGTATTTT
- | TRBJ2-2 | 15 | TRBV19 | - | CASSIVAANTGELFF | TGTGCCAGTAGTATCGTCGCTGCTAACACCGGGGAGCTGTTTTTT
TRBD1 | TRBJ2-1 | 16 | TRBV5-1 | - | CASSLSQGALNNEQFF | TGCGCCAGCAGCCTATCTCAGGGGGCATTAAACAATGAGCAGTTCTTC
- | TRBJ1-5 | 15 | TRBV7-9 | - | CASSPIGGRNQPQHF | TGTGCCAGCAGCCCCATCGGGGGACGCAATCAGCCCCAGCATTTT
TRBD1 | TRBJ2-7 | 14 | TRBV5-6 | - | CASSLWDRGHEQYF | TGTGCCAGCAGCTTGTGGGACAGGGGGCACGAGCAGTACTTC
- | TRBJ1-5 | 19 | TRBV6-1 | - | CASSEVKRGTGYSNQPQHF | TGTGCCAGCAGTGAAGTAAAACGGGGTACGGGGTATAGCAATCAGCCCCAGCATTTT
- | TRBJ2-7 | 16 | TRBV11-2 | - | CASSAGLLDPSYEQYF | TGTGCCAGCAGCGCTGGTCTTCTCGACCCCTCCTACGAGCAGTACTTC
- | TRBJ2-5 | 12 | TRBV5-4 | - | CASSLGPETQYF | TGTGCCAGCAGCTTGGGACCGGAGACCCAGTACTTC
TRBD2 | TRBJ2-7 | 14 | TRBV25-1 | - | CASREPGLAYEQYF | TGTGCCAGCAGAGAACCGGGACTAGCCTACGAGCAGTACTTC
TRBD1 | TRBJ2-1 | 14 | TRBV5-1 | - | CASSLGDRVNEQFF | TGCGCCAGCAGCTTGGGGGACAGGGTCAATGAGCAGTTCTTC
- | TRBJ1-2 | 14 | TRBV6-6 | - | CASSPLGGAYGYTF | TGTGCCAGCAGTCCCCTGGGTGGGGCCTATGGCTACACCTTC
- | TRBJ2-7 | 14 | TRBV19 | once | CASSARGASYEQYF | TGTGCCAGTAGTGCCAGGGGGGCCTCCTACGAGCAGTACTTC
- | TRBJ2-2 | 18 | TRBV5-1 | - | CASSAARGWGPRTGELFF | TGCGCCAGCAGCGCTGCGCGGGGGTGGGGGCCGAGGACCGGGGAGCTGTTTTTT
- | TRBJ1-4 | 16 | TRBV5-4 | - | CASSSATQGRGEKLFF | TGTGCCAGCAGCTCCGCGACCCAGGGAAGAGGTGAAAAACTGTTTTTT
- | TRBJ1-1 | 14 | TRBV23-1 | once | CASSQAGVGAEAFF | TGCGCCAGCAGTCAAGCAGGGGTTGGGGCTGAAGCTTTCTTT
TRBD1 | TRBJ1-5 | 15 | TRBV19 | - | CASSGQGVGNQPQHF | TGTGCCAGTAGTGGACAGGGTGTGGGCAATCAGCCCCAGCATTTT
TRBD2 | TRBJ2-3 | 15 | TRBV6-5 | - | CASSKGGWTPGTQYF | TGTGCCAGCAGTAAGGGAGGGTGGACCCCAGGTACGCAGTATTTT
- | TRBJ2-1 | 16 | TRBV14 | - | CASSQRTGLSYNEQFF | TGTGCCAGCAGCCAAAGAACAGGGTTATCCTACAATGAGCAGTTCTTC
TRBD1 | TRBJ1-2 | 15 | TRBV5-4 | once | CASSSPGQGAYGYTF | TGTGCCAGCAGCTCGCCGGGACAGGGGGCTTATGGCTACACCTTC
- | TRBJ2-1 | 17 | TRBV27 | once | CATPTNAYGREDNEQFF | TGTGCCACCCCCACGAACGCATACGGTAGGGAGGACAATGAGCAGTTCTTC
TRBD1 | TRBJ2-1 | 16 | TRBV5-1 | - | CASSLDLGTGGDEQFF | TGCGCCAGCAGCTTGGACCTCGGGACAGGGGGCGATGAGCAGTTCTTC
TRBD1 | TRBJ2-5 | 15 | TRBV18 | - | CASSPAGTGVGTQYF | TGTGCCAGCTCACCCGCCGGGACAGGGGTAGGGACCCAGTACTTC
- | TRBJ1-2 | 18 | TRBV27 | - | CASSLFAFRWGEVVGYTF | TGTGCCAGCAGTTTATTCGCCTTCAGGTGGGGGGAGGTTGTGGGCTACACCTTC
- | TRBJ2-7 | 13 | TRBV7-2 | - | CASSSGPRREQYF | TGTGCCAGCAGCTCGGGGCCTCGCAGGGAGCAGTACTTC
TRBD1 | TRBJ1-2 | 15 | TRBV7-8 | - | CASSLRRDRGLGYTF | TGTGCCAGCAGCTTAAGGAGGGACAGGGGGCTTGGCTACACCTTC
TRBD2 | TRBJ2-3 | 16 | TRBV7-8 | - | CASSFPSGKGTDTQYF | TGTGCCAGCAGCTTTCCAAGCGGGAAGGGCACAGATACGCAGTATTTT
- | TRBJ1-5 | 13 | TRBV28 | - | CASSLRQPGPQHF | TGTGCCAGCAGTTTACGTCAGCCAGGGCCCCAGCATTTT
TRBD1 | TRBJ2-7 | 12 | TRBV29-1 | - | CSVIRGPYEQYF | TGCAGCGTAATCAGGGGGCCCTACGAGCAGTACTTC
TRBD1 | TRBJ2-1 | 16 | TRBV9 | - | CASSVLGTGAYNEQFF | TGTGCCAGCAGCGTACTTGGGACAGGGGCCTACAATGAGCAGTTCTTC
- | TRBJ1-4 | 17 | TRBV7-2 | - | CASSLYRTGATNEKLFF | TGTGCCAGCAGCTTATATAGGACCGGGGCAACTAATGAAAAACTGTTTTTT